The 29 T cell receptor beta chains below come from one sample, sequenced in a study of T cells in Graves' hyperthyroidism and ophthalmopathy (dated by TCRdb to about 2019). The method was multiplex PCR. Sequencing was performed on an Illumina HiSeq 2000. The TCR beta CDR3 regions were amplified from the RNA transcripts. The TCR CDR3 was subjected to a first round of RT-PCR using the HTBI primer set and the Qiagen OneStep RT-PCR kit. TCRdb reran the public reads through fastp at Q25 and MiXCR, keeping productive beta chains. Each CDR3 protein gets just one entry, which takes the most common genes and DNA from the rows behind it. A total of about 580,000 distinct CDR3 sequences appear in this sample, approximately 15% of them only once. The top ten clones comprise more than 4.5% of the sample. Sample: blood. Every receptor here comes from a woman aged 30 to 39 with Graves' hyperthyroidism that later progressed to Graves' ophthalmopathy.

This clonotype was seen at least ten times. The chain carries TRBV29-1 and TRBJ2-1, with TRBD2 matching 7 bases. CDR3 length: 14 amino acids. With 3 bases clipped from V and 5 bases from J, the junction kept 7 bases outside the gene matches. Per the germline V gene, CDR1 is SQVTM and CDR2 is ANQGSEA. The CDR3 spells CSVDGLAANNEQFF. The CDR3, as DNA: TGCAGCGTTGACGGTCTAGCGGCAAACAATGAGCAGTTCTTC.

This clonotype has a count of ten or more. The chain recombines TRBV7-9 with TRBJ2-1; no definite D call. Germline CDR1 reads SEHNR; CDR2 reads FQNEAQ (reference sequence). The CDR3 is 12 residues long. Between the trimmed V and J ends, which lost 4 bases and 5 bases, there was a span of 6 bases. CDR3 nucleotide sequence: TGTGCCAGCAGCTCCGAGAACAATGAGCAGTTCTTC. It specifies CASSSENNEQFF.

A few counts support this clonotype. V usage is TRBV6-2 or TRBV6-3 and J usage is TRBJ1-1, with a possible D match to TRBD1 (5 bases). Trimming stripped 2 bases from V and 7 bases from J, with 17 bases between. This CDR3 comprises 15 residues. Germline CDR1 and CDR2: MNHEY and SVGEGT. CDR3 coding DNA: TGTGCCAGCAGTTACCCGGGACTTCGCACCATTGAAGCTTTCTTT. It specifies CASSYPGLRTIEAFF.

As for this clonotype: A junction boundary mismatches the germline segment, possibly from a read error. The chain is built from TRBV7-2 and TRBJ1-1; no firm D call. CDR1 SGHTA and CDR2 FQGNSA come from the germline V gene. The CDR3 sequence is 14 residues long. The CDR3 protein is CASSFQGGDTEALF. DNA for the CDR3: TGTGCCAGCAGCTTTCAAGGAGGCGACACTGAAGCTTTGTTT.

Notes on this clonotype: The CDR3 does not close with the conserved phenylalanine or tryptophan, likely indicating a read error. V is TRBV20-1 and J is TRBJ2-7; 11 nucleotides align to TRBD2. V gave up 6 bases and J gave up 2 bases; unmatched junction bases: 6. Germline CDR1 is DFQATT and CDR2 is SNEGSKA (reference sequence). This CDR3 comprises 14 residues. CDR3 protein: CSATGTSGTYEQYL. CDR3 bases: TGCAGTGCGACCGGGACTAGCGGCACCTACGAGCAGTACCTC.

Turning to this clonotype: A much larger clonotype is one base distant, so this may be a read error. The chain is built from TRBV30 and TRBJ1-4; D is undetermined. The CDR3 runs 16 residues. Per the germline V gene, CDR1 is GTSNPN and CDR2 is SVGIG (reference sequence). The CDR3 reads CACSVRRTARNEKLFF. DNA for the CDR3: TGTGCCTGTAGTGTACGAAGGACGGCCCGGAATGAAAAACTGTTTTTT.

This clonotype was counted at least ten times. V is TRBV12-3 or TRBV12-4 and J is TRBJ2-3, with D possibly TRBD2 on 6 matching bases. Trimming left V 5 bases short and J 5 bases short, with 20 bases between. This CDR3 region has 16 residues. The CDR3 sequence: CASSPGLLAREDTQYF. CDR3 sequence (DNA): TGTGCCAGCAGTCCCGGACTACTAGCACGGGAAGATACGCAGTATTTT.

This rearrangement joins TRBV10-1 to TRBJ1-1, with D maybe TRBD1 (5 bases). This CDR3 spans 14 amino acids. Germline lookup yields CDR1 WNHNN and CDR2 SYGVQD (reference sequence). Between the trimmed V and J ends, which lost 0 bases and 7 bases, there was a span of 12 bases. In DNA form, the CDR3 reads TGCGCCAGCAGTGAGTCTTTGGGGGAAGGTGAAGCTTTCTTT. As protein: CASSESLGEGEAFF.

This clonotype came up once. The chain employs TRBV7-2 and TRBJ2-5; 7 bases agree with TRBD1. This CDR3 region has 14 residues. Trimming took 7 bases from V and 4 from J; bases not matched to a gene: 9. Germline V CDR1 and CDR2: SGHTA, FQGNSA. The CDR3 DNA reads as TGTGCCAGCACCCGACAGGGCGGGTCAGAGACCCAGTACTTC. It codes for CASTRQGGSETQYF.

Many counts were recorded for this clonotype. The chain has TRBV7-8 and TRBJ1-1; D gene uncertain. Per the germline V gene, CDR1 is SGHVS and CDR2 is FQNEAQ. The CDR3 covers 14 residues. Trimming stripped 5 bases from V and 2 bases from J, with 12 bases between. The CDR3 loop is CASSPGITNTEAFF. CDR3 bases: TGTGCCAGCAGCCCTGGGATCACAAACACTGAAGCTTTCTTT.

The J gene is TRBJ2-1, the V gene TRBV6-1, with D possibly TRBD1 on 5 matching bases. Germline loops: CDR1 MNHNS, CDR2 SASEGT. The V and J ends lost 6 bases and 10 bases respectively, with 25 bases between them. The CDR3 has 16 amino acids. CDR3 amino acids: CASSHGSTAMQGEQFF. Written as DNA, the CDR3 is TGTGCCAGCAGCCACGGATCGACAGCAATGCAGGGCGAGCAGTTCTTC.

This clonotype was seen ten or more times. The CDR3 sequence: CAWSRGSYNEQFF. The DNA for the CDR3 is TGTGCCTGGAGTAGGGGCTCCTACAATGAGCAGTTCTTC. V is TRBV30 and J is TRBJ2-1; perhaps TRBD1 as D (5 bases). This CDR3 spans 13 amino acids. Germline loops: CDR1 GTSNPN, CDR2 SVGIG (reference sequence). V was pared by 2 bases and J by 0 bases, with 5 bases between.

The sample holds many counts of this clonotype. V and J are TRBV15 and TRBJ2-3; D might be TRBD1 (6 bases). V was cut by 2 bases and J by 3 bases, with 12 bases left in between. Germline CDR1 reads LNHNV; CDR2 reads YYDKDF (reference sequence). This CDR3 contains 15 residues. This chain's CDR3 is CATSRTGQGTDTQYF. In DNA, the CDR3 is TGTGCCACCAGCAGAACGGGGCAGGGGACAGATACGCAGTATTTT.

There are a few counts of this clonotype. This rearrangement joins TRBV24-1 to TRBJ2-7, with a weak D call TRBD2 (6 bases). The length of the CDR3 is 13 residues. Trimming left V 9 bases short and J 5 bases short, with 16 bases between. Per the germline V gene, CDR1 is KGHDR and CDR2 is SFDVKD. This CDR3 is CATGGGVKNEQYF. The CDR3 DNA is TGTGCCACCGGTGGCGGGGTGAAGAACGAGCAGTACTTC.

This chain uses TRBV5-8 with TRBJ2-3; no clear D. In germline, CDR1 is SGHTS, CDR2 YDEGEE. The V end was cut by 4 bases, the J end by 4 bases, with 22 bases between. The CDR3 is 17 residues long. The CDR3 DNA is TGTGCCAGCAGCCCCAAAGAGGCAGCGCTATTTCCAGATACGCAGTATTTT. As protein: CASSPKEAALFPDTQYF.

This clonotype was recorded at least ten times. V gene TRBV19 combines with J gene TRBJ2-1, with TRBD2 identical over 11 bases. With 3 bases clipped from V and 0 bases from J, the junction kept 22 bases outside the gene matches. CDR1 is LNHDA and CDR2 is SQIVND in the germline V gene (reference sequence). This CDR3 is built from 23 residues. For the CDR3, the DNA is TGTGCCAGTAGTATTGTAGGGGGTCAGCTACTAGCGGGAGTTTGGAGCTCCTACAATGAGCAGTTCTTC. Amino acid sequence: CASSIVGGQLLAGVWSSYNEQFF.

This clonotype was found many times. The rearrangement links TRBV6-2 or TRBV6-3 to TRBJ2-5; 12 nucleotides line up with TRBD1. This CDR3 is 16 amino acids long. The junction had 3 bases not matched to a gene; V was cut back by 0 bases and J by 4 bases. CDR1 and CDR2 from the germline V gene are MNHEY and SVGEGT. The CDR3 coding sequence is TGTGCCAGCAGTTACTCGTGGGGACAGGGGGCAGAGACCCAGTACTTC. Its translation: CASSYSWGQGAETQYF.

This clonotype has a handful of counts. CDR3 bases: TGTGCCAGCAGTTTATACAGAGCTGGTAGTGAGACCCAGTACTTC. This gives the protein CASSLYRAGSETQYF. The chain combines TRBV12-3 or TRBV12-4 with TRBJ2-5; no reliable D call. Trimming stripped 2 bases from V and 5 bases from J, with 15 bases between. This CDR3 has 15 residues.

About this clonotype: A clone one base away is much larger, so this may be a read error. V is TRBV12-3 or TRBV12-4 and J is TRBJ1-1; D remains unclear. The CDR3 is 14 amino acids. Between the trimmed V and J ends, which lost 6 bases and 5 bases, there was a span of 16 bases. For the CDR3, the DNA is TGTGCCAGCAGACCCCCGGGCTTAGAGACTGAAGCTTTCTTT. It encodes CASRPPGLETEAFF.

The sample holds a few counts of this clonotype. The chain carries TRBV14 and TRBJ1-4; a possible D gene is TRBD1 (5 bases). The ends were cut back, 3 bases at V and 3 bases at J, with 8 bases in the middle. CDR3 length equals 14 residues. Germline-derived CDR1 and CDR2 are SGHDN and FVKESK. DNA for the CDR3: TGTGCCAGCAGCCACGGGGGGGCTAATGAAAAACTGTTTTTT. This gives the protein CASSHGGANEKLFF.

This clonotype has at least ten counts. The J gene is TRBJ1-1, the V gene TRBV3-1, with 7 bases matching TRBD1. The junction had 2 bases not matched to a gene; V was cut back by 0 bases and J by 1 base. Germline V CDR1 and CDR2: LGHDT, YNNKEL (reference sequence). The CDR3 contains 15 residues. The CDR3 is CASSQDKGANTEAFF. For the CDR3, the DNA is TGTGCCAGCAGCCAAGATAAGGGGGCGAACACTGAAGCTTTCTTT.

This clonotype was counted ten times or more. The chain joins TRBV20-1 to TRBJ1-5, with 8 bases matching TRBD1. V dropped 3 bases and J dropped 6; count of bases not matched to a gene: 4. Germline V gene data show CDR1 as DFQATT and CDR2 as SNEGSKA (reference sequence). The CDR3 runs 13 residues. The CDR3 reads CSASAGGVQPQHF. In nucleotides, the CDR3 is TGCAGTGCTAGCGCAGGGGGCGTTCAGCCCCAGCATTTT.

In its sample, this clonotype was seen many times. J is TRBJ2-1 and V is TRBV28; D unclear. V was trimmed by 8 bases and J by 0 bases, leaving 11 bases between them. The germline V gene encodes CDR1 MDHEN and CDR2 SYDVKM. The CDR3 loop spans 14 amino acids. This chain's CDR3 is CASSVRVSYNEQFF. The DNA for the CDR3 is TGTGCCAGCTCGGTAAGGGTCTCCTACAATGAGCAGTTCTTC.

In its sample, this clonotype was seen many times. The J gene is TRBJ2-5, the V gene TRBV9, with 9 bases identical to TRBD1. The V segment lost 0 bases and the J segment 3 bases; nucleotides outside the gene matches: 6. The CDR3 has 16 amino acids. The germline CDR1 and CDR2 sequences are SGDLS and YYNGEE. CDR3 nucleotide sequence: TGTGCCAGCAGCGTAGAAATAGACAGGGGGAAAGAGACCCAGTACTTC. Amino acids: CASSVEIDRGKETQYF.

This clonotype was recorded at least ten times. The gene calls are TRBV28 and TRBJ2-5; 7 bases match TRBD2. The CDR3 covers 12 residues. The germline V gene encodes CDR1 MDHEN and CDR2 SYDVKM. V gave up 10 bases and J gave up 5 bases; unmatched junction bases: 7. Written as DNA, the CDR3 is TGTGCCACGGGGGGTCGGGTCGAGACCCAGTACTTC. It specifies CATGGRVETQYF.

This clonotype was seen repeatedly, ten times or more. The chain has TRBV20-1 and TRBJ1-1, with D perhaps matching TRBD1 (6 bases). The CDR3 extends over 15 amino acids. Trimming removed 6 bases at V and 5 bases at J, with 22 bases between. From germline, CDR1 is DFQATT and CDR2 SNEGSKA (reference sequence). CDR3 residues: CSATTGTRTSTEAFF. CDR3 DNA: TGCAGTGCCACGACCGGGACACGGACATCGACTGAAGCTTTCTTT.

This clonotype was seen only a few times. The J gene is TRBJ2-1, the V gene TRBV6-1; unclear D gene. V lost 5 bases, J lost 8 bases, and 16 bases lay in between. The CDR3 sequence is 14 residues long. Looked up from germline, CDR1 is MNHNS and CDR2 is SASEGT. The CDR3 DNA reads TGTGCCAGCAGTTTGGCGAAGAAGAAAGATGAGCAGTTCTTC. The encoded protein is CASSLAKKKDEQFF.

This clonotype showed up many times. This chain uses TRBV7-2 with TRBJ2-3; TRBD1 might be the D (6 bases). The germline V gene encodes CDR1 SGHTA and CDR2 FQGNSA. The CDR3 totals 18 residues. V was clipped by 2 bases and J by 2 bases, with 20 bases between them. The CDR3 DNA reads TGTGCCAGCAGCTTATTCCGGGCAGGGGTTTCTTCCACAGATACGCAGTATTTT. Translating it yields CASSLFRAGVSSTDTQYF.

The table lists this clonotype with many counts. The chain uses TRBV5-8 and TRBJ1-2; 9 positions match TRBD1. The V gene's germline CDR1 is SGHTS and CDR2 YDEGEE. V trimming: 2 bases; J trimming: 4 bases; junction bases outside the gene matches: 12. This CDR3 comprises 17 residues. The CDR3 is CASSLLSSGQGSYGYTF. As DNA, the CDR3 is TGTGCCAGCAGCTTACTATCCTCGGGACAGGGAAGCTATGGCTACACCTTC.